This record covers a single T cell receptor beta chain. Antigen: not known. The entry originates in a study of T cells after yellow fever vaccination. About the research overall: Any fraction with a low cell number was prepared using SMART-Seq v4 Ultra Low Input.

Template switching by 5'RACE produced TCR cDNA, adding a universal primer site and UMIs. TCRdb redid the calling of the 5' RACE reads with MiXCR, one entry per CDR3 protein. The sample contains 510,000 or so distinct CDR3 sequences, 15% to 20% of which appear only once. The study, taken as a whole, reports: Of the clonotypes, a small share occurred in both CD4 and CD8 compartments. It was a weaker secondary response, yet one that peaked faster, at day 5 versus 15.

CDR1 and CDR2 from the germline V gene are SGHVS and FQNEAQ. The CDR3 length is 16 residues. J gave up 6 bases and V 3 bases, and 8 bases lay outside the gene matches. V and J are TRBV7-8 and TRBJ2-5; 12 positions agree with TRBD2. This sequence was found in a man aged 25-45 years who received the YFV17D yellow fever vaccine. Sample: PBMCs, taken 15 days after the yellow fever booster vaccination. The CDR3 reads CASSFSSGRAEKTQYF. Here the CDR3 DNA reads TGTGCCAGCAGCTTCTCTAGCGGGAGGGCCGAGAAGACCCAGTACTTC.